What follows are 15 T cell receptor beta chains derived from one specimen sequenced in a study of type 1 and type 2 diabetes patients. PCR was run on genomic DNA. The TCR beta CDR3 region was amplified using 30 forward and 13 reverse primers. TCRdb re-called the multiplex PCR reads through MiXCR, storing one row per CDR3 protein. This sample has some 250,000 distinct CDR3 sequences, with 45% to 60% found just once. Sequenced sample: peripheral blood mononuclear cells (PBMCs). The receptors here all came from a man aged 18 to 30 with type 2 diabetes.

V usage is TRBV7-8 and J usage is TRBJ2-7, with TRBD1 matching over 7 bases. CDR3 size: 12 residues. CDR1 is SGHVS and CDR2 is FQNEAQ in the germline V gene. V was clipped by 10 bases and J by 5 bases; unmatched bases: 8. Here the CDR3 reads CATGETGNEQYF. As DNA, the CDR3 is TGTGCCACCGGCGAGACAGGGAACGAGCAGTACTTC.

The gene calls are TRBV5-1 and TRBJ2-3; a possible D gene is TRBD1 (5 bases). V was clipped by 5 bases and J by 3 bases, with 13 bases between them. The CDR3 is 14 residues long. Germline V gene lookup returns CDR1 SGHRS and CDR2 YFSETQ. The CDR3 DNA reads TGCGCCAGCAGACCGGACATATTAACAGATACGCAGTATTTT. It codes for CASRPDILTDTQYF.

This sequence joins TRBV7-2 and TRBJ2-3, with a tentative D call TRBD2 (6 bases). The CDR3 spans 15 residues. V dropped 2 bases and J dropped 0 bases, with 9 bases sitting between them. The germline V gene encodes CDR1 SGHTA and CDR2 FQGNSA. CDR3 residues: CASSLSGSSTDTQYF. The CDR3 DNA is TGTGCCAGCAGCTTATCCGGGAGCAGCACAGATACGCAGTATTTT.

The table lists this clonotype with a few counts. The rearrangement joins TRBV19 to TRBJ1-6; D gene ambiguous. V lost 4 bases, J lost 7 bases, and 8 bases lay in between. CDR1 is LNHDA, CDR2 SQIVND, per germline (reference sequence). The CDR3 runs to 13 residues. The DNA of the CDR3 is TGTGCCAGTAGTACCTTAAGGAATTCACCCCTCCACTTT. Amino acids: CASSTLRNSPLHF.

As to this clonotype: The junction departs from germline at one end; a sequencing error may be responsible. CDR3 amino acids: CASSPRGQGMNSPLHF. The CDR3 region has the DNA TGTGCCAGCAGCCCGCGGGGGCAGGGGATGAATTCACCCCTCCACTTT. The chain is built from TRBV5-1 and TRBJ1-6; possibly TRBD1 for D (6 bases). This CDR3 contains 16 residues. Germline CDR1 SGHRS, CDR2 YFSETQ.

This chain joins TRBV19 and TRBJ2-7; 8 positions match TRBD1. There are 13 residues in the CDR3. Germline trimming cut 8 bases from V and 1 base from J; bases unmatched to any gene: 4. Germline assignment: CDR1 LNHDA and CDR2 SQIVND (reference sequence). CDR3 DNA sequence: TGTGCCAGTCGGGACAGGTCGTCCTACGAGCAGTACTTC. Translation gives CASRDRSSYEQYF.

The V gene is TRBV30, the J gene TRBJ1-2; D remains ambiguous. The germline V and J ends were trimmed by 1 base and 4 bases, with 16 bases remaining between them. The CDR3 is 15 amino acids. Germline assignment: CDR1 GTSNPN and CDR2 SVGIG (reference sequence). Written as DNA, the CDR3 is TGTGCCTGGAGTGGCCTCTTAGGGCACAGCTATGGCTACACCTTC. It yields the protein CAWSGLLGHSYGYTF.

This chain joins TRBV11-3 and TRBJ1-2; TRBD1 is a possible D gene (6 bases). Deletions cut 4 bases from V and 2 bases from J, with 17 bases between. Germline V lookup: CDR1 SGHNT, CDR2 YENEEA. The CDR3 is 16 amino acids. CDR3 nucleotides: TGTGCCAGCAGCTCACAAACGACAGGACTGAACTATGGCTACACCTTC. Amino acids: CASSSQTTGLNYGYTF.

The chain is built from TRBV12-3 or TRBV12-4 and TRBJ2-3; a possible D gene is TRBD2 (5 bases). CDR3 length: 14 residues. Between the trimmed V and J ends, which lost 2 bases and 4 bases, there was a span of 10 bases. CDR3 bases: TGTGCCAGCAGTTTAATCGGTAGCGCAGATACGCAGTATTTT. It encodes CASSLIGSADTQYF.

The chain carries TRBV4-2 and TRBJ2-7; D remains unclear. CDR3 length: 15 amino acids. The germline V gene has CDR1 LGHNA and CDR2 YNFKEQ. Trimming took off 3 bases at V and 2 bases at J, with 14 bases between the two ends. The CDR3 loop reads CASSHGVTTAYEQYF. The DNA for the CDR3 is TGTGCCAGCAGCCATGGAGTGACAACCGCCTACGAGCAGTACTTC.

This clonotype has more than one count but fewer than ten. The chain carries TRBV7-6 and TRBJ2-3; unclear D gene. In germline, CDR1 is SGHVS, CDR2 FNYEAQ. The CDR3 is 14 residues long. V gave up 1 base and J gave up 6 bases, with 11 bases separating them. In nucleotides, the CDR3 is TGTGCCAGCAGCTTAGGAAGGCTCCTGGATACGCAGTATTTT. Its translation: CASSLGRLLDTQYF.

The chain uses TRBV2 and TRBJ2-7; 7 bases are shared with TRBD1. V gave up 8 bases and J gave up 3 bases; unmatched junction bases: 13. From germline, CDR1 is SNHLY and CDR2 FYNNEI. The CDR3 loop spans 15 amino acids. The CDR3 reads CASSPGTVGIYEQYF. CDR3 sequence (DNA): TGTGCCAGCTCACCAGGGACAGTAGGAATCTACGAGCAGTACTTC.

The chain combines TRBV9 with TRBJ1-1; weak D call: TRBD1 (5 bases). The CDR3 covers 14 residues. CDR1 is SGDLS and CDR2 is YYNGEE in the germline V gene. The V and J ends lost 3 bases and 6 bases respectively, with 15 bases between them. CDR3 in amino acids: CASSARRVGSEAFF. In nucleotides, the CDR3 is TGTGCCAGCAGCGCCCGCAGGGTAGGATCTGAAGCTTTCTTT.

V and J are TRBV12-3 or TRBV12-4 and TRBJ2-5; D is uncertain. The CDR3 loop spans 15 amino acids. The germline V and J ends were trimmed by 3 bases and 3 bases, with 14 bases remaining between them. The CDR3 nucleotides read TGTGCCAGCAGTTTCGGACGGCGCACGAAAGAGACCCAGTACTTC. Translated: CASSFGRRTKETQYF.

This clonotype was seen once. Relative to the germline gene, one junction end is altered; a read error may explain this. The chain has TRBV10-3 and TRBJ2-7, with unresolved D. Looked up from germline, CDR1 is ENHRY and CDR2 is SYGVKD. The length of the CDR3 is 13 residues. The CDR3 nucleotides read TGTGCCATCGGTGAGCAACTAAACATCGAGCAGTACTTC. The encoded protein is CAIGEQLNIEQYF.